The source of this TCR beta chain is a study of blood T cells in healthy people across ages. Per germline, CDR1 SGHRS and CDR2 YFSETQ. The CDR3 runs 16 residues. V gave up 0 bases and J gave up 1 base; unmatched junction bases: 3. The use of a sample-barcoded 5' primer and a J-beta primer mix characterized a second PCR of about 7 to 12 cycles. MiXCR, run by TCRdb on the 5' RACE reads, gives a single entry per CDR3 protein. The sample comprises some 860,000 distinct CDR3 sequences, 56% of which are singletons, and around 25% rests with the top ten. V gene TRBV5-1 combines with J gene TRBJ2-2, with 7 bases fitting TRBD2. This clonotype was obtained from a man between 35 and 55 years old in good health. The sequenced sample was blood. DNA for the CDR3: TGCGCCAGCAGCTTGGTCGGGACTATGAACACCGGGGAGCTGTTTTTT. It encodes CASSLVGTMNTGELFF.